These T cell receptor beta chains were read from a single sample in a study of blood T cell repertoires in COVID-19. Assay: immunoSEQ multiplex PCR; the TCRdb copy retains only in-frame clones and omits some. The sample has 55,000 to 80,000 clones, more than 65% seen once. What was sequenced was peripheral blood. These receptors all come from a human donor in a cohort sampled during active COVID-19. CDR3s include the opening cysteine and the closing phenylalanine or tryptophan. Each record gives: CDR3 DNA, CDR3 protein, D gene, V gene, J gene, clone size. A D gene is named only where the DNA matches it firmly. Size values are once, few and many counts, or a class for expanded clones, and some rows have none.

DNA: TGTGCCAGCAGCACGGGACAGGGGCGTAACTATGGCTACACCTTC; CDR3: CASSTGQGRNYGYTF; D: TRBD1; V: TRBV7-2; J: TRBJ1-2; size: NA
DNA: TGCAGCGTTGAAGATCCTGGACAGGGGGCTGGCGAGCAGTACTTC; CDR3: CSVEDPGQGAGEQYF; D: TRBD1; V: TRBV29-1; J: TRBJ2-7; size: NA
DNA: TGTGCCAGCAGCCCGGGGGGAGGGGAAGCTTTCTTT; CDR3: CASSPGGGEAFF; D: NA; V: TRBV9; J: TRBJ1-1; size: few
DNA: TGTGCCAGCAGCGGCAGGGGGCTTGGAAACACCATATATTTT; CDR3: CASSGRGLGNTIYF; D: TRBD1; V: TRBV11-1; J: TRBJ1-3; size: NA
DNA: TGTGCCAGCAGTTACTCGCAGGGTACTAATGAAAAACTGTTTTTT; CDR3: CASSYSQGTNEKLFF; D: NA; V: TRBV6-6; J: TRBJ1-4; size: NA
DNA: TGTGCCAGCAGCCAAGATCTTCCGCAGGGGATAGGCGAGCAGTACTTC; CDR3: CASSQDLPQGIGEQYF; D: NA; V: TRBV3-1/TRBV3-2; J: TRBJ2-7; size: NA
DNA: TGCGCCAGCAGCTTGGTAGCAGGGAACCACCTCGTAGGAAAACTGTTTTTT; CDR3: CASSLVAGNHLVGKLFF; D: NA; V: TRBV5-1; J: TRBJ1-4; size: NA
DNA: TGTGCCAGCAGCTTAGGAGTTCTGGCAACTAATGAAAAACTGTTTTTT; CDR3: CASSLGVLATNEKLFF; D: NA; V: TRBV11-2; J: TRBJ1-4; size: NA
DNA: TGTGCCAGCAGGGGACAAGTGAGCACCGGGGAGCTGTTTTTT; CDR3: CASRGQVSTGELFF; D: NA; V: TRBV2; J: TRBJ2-2; size: medium-sized
DNA: TGTGCCAGTAACTTCCTCCGGGACAGGGCTAGTTATGGCTACACCTTC; CDR3: CASNFLRDRASYGYTF; D: TRBD1; V: TRBV19; J: TRBJ1-2; size: NA
DNA: TGTGCCAGCAGCAGCCGAAGGACGGGACAGGTAAATCAGCCCCAGCATTTT; CDR3: CASSSRRTGQVNQPQHF; D: TRBD1; V: TRBV5-6; J: TRBJ1-5; size: NA
DNA: TGTGCCACCAGTGCCGGAGTAGCGGGGGGGCGTGAGCAGTTCTTC; CDR3: CATSAGVAGGREQFF; D: TRBD2; V: TRBV24-1; J: TRBJ2-1; size: NA
DNA: TGTGCCAGTAGTATTTCTCCAGGGCCAAATAACTATGGCTACACCTTC; CDR3: CASSISPGPNNYGYTF; D: NA; V: TRBV19; J: TRBJ1-2; size: once
DNA: TGTGCCAGCAGTGAGGAGTCTAGCGGGGGGGCTAGCACAGATACGCAGTATTTT; CDR3: CASSEESSGGASTDTQYF; D: TRBD2; V: TRBV2; J: TRBJ2-3; size: NA
DNA: TGTGCCAGCAGTTACACAGGGTCGTTAACCTTC; CDR3: CASSYTGSLTF; D: NA; V: TRBV6-5; J: TRBJ1-2; size: NA
DNA: TGCGCCAGCAGCAATGAAGGGGTGAACGCTGAAGCTTTCTTT; CDR3: CASSNEGVNAEAFF; D: NA; V: TRBV5-1; J: TRBJ1-1; size: few
DNA: TGTGCCAACAACACCATGGGAGGTAGAGAAGCTTTCTTT; CDR3: CANNTMGGREAFF; D: NA; V: TRBV6-4; J: TRBJ1-1; size: NA
DNA: TGTGCCAGCAGCTTAAGGCGGACAGGCATTAGCAATCAGCCCCAGCATTTT; CDR3: CASSLRRTGISNQPQHF; D: TRBD1; V: TRBV5-8; J: TRBJ1-5; size: once
DNA: TGTGCCAGCAGCCACAGCTCTGGGGCCAACGTCCTGACTTTC; CDR3: CASSHSSGANVLTF; D: NA; V: TRBV5-4; J: TRBJ2-6; size: few
DNA: TGTGCCAGCAGCGTTGACAGGGCAACTAATGAAAAACTGTTTTTT; CDR3: CASSVDRATNEKLFF; D: TRBD1; V: TRBV5-4; J: TRBJ1-4; size: NA
DNA: TGTGCCAGCAGTCGACAGGATAATTCACCCCTCCACTTT; CDR3: CASSRQDNSPLHF; D: NA; V: TRBV12-3/TRBV12-4; J: TRBJ1-6; size: NA
DNA: TGCGCCAGCAGGGGGGGTTCCGGAAACACCATATATTTT; CDR3: CASRGGSGNTIYF; D: NA; V: TRBV10-2; J: TRBJ1-3; size: NA
DNA: TGTGCCAGTAGTCTAAGACCTGACAGCTACTATGGCTACACCTTC; CDR3: CASSLRPDSYYGYTF; D: NA; V: TRBV19; J: TRBJ1-2; size: few
DNA: TGTGCCAGTGACAGGGACTCCAATCAGCCCCAGCATTTT; CDR3: CASDRDSNQPQHF; D: TRBD1; V: TRBV6-6; J: TRBJ1-5; size: few
DNA: TGCGCCAGCAGCTTGGGAGCGGGCCGGGAGACCCAGTACTTC; CDR3: CASSLGAGRETQYF; D: NA; V: TRBV5-1; J: TRBJ2-5; size: NA
DNA: TGTGCCAGCAGTCTCCGGGACAGTACGCAGTATTTT; CDR3: CASSLRDSTQYF; D: TRBD1; V: TRBV5-4; J: TRBJ2-3; size: NA
DNA: TGTGCCAGTAGTATCCCCCGGAGACGAGGTTTCTTT; CDR3: CASSIPRRRGFF; D: NA; V: TRBV19; J: TRBJ1-1; size: NA
DNA: TGTGCCACCAGCAGAGAAGAGGGAGATGGCTACACCTTC; CDR3: CATSREEGDGYTF; D: NA; V: TRBV15; J: TRBJ1-2; size: many
DNA: TGTGCCAGCAGCCCATACGAGGTCCGGACAGGGGATGGCTACACCTTC; CDR3: CASSPYEVRTGDGYTF; D: TRBD1; V: TRBV7-3; J: TRBJ1-2; size: NA
DNA: TGTGCCAGCAGAGCCACGGGACAGGGGGCATACGAGCAGTACTTC; CDR3: CASRATGQGAYEQYF; D: TRBD1; V: TRBV6-5; J: TRBJ2-7; size: once
DNA: TGCGCCAGCAGCTTGGCCGGGACAGGGGGTGACGGCTACACCTTC; CDR3: CASSLAGTGGDGYTF; D: TRBD1; V: TRBV5-1; J: TRBJ1-2; size: NA
DNA: TGTGCCGCTAGCGGAACGCGCACAGATACGCAGTATTTT; CDR3: CAASGTRTDTQYF; D: TRBD2; V: TRBV7-2; J: TRBJ2-3; size: NA
DNA: TGTGCCAGCAGTGAATCAGGTGGGGCCAACGTCCTGACTTTC; CDR3: CASSESGGANVLTF; D: NA; V: TRBV25-1; J: TRBJ2-6; size: NA
DNA: TGTGCCAGCAGCTTAGGGCAAACAGGGCTTAGGGAGACCCAGTACTTC; CDR3: CASSLGQTGLRETQYF; D: NA; V: TRBV7-6; J: TRBJ2-5; size: NA
DNA: TGTGCCAGCAGGGAAGGGACAGGGGTGTGGACTGGCTACACCTTC; CDR3: CASREGTGVWTGYTF; D: TRBD1; V: TRBV5-5; J: TRBJ1-2; size: NA
DNA: TGTGCTAGTGGTTTAGCGGGGGGGTCCGAGCAGTACTTC; CDR3: CASGLAGGSEQYF; D: TRBD2; V: TRBV12-5; J: TRBJ2-7; size: NA
DNA: TGTGCCAGCAGCTCAAGACAGGGGGAAGTTGGGGCCAACGTCCTGACTTTC; CDR3: CASSSRQGEVGANVLTF; D: TRBD1; V: TRBV7-2; J: TRBJ2-6; size: NA
DNA: TGTGCCAGCAGTGACCGGACAGGTTCCAATTCACCCCTCCACTTT; CDR3: CASSDRTGSNSPLHF; D: TRBD1; V: TRBV6-2/TRBV6-3; J: TRBJ1-6; size: NA
DNA: TGTGCCAGCAGTGACACAATCCTCTACAATGAGCAGTTCTTC; CDR3: CASSDTILYNEQFF; D: NA; V: TRBV6-6; J: TRBJ2-1; size: NA
DNA: TGTGCCAGCAGCCCATGGAAGGGGTCCGGGGAGCTGTTTTTT; CDR3: CASSPWKGSGELFF; D: NA; V: TRBV3-1/TRBV3-2; J: TRBJ2-2; size: NA
DNA: TGTGCCAGCAGCCAAGCGGGATCAAGTTCCGACGAGCAGTACTTC; CDR3: CASSQAGSSSDEQYF; D: NA; V: TRBV3-1/TRBV3-2; J: TRBJ2-7; size: NA
DNA: TGTGCCAGCAGTTACCGGGACTATAACACCGGGGAGCTGTTTTTT; CDR3: CASSYRDYNTGELFF; D: TRBD2; V: TRBV6-6; J: TRBJ2-2; size: NA
DNA: TGTGCCAGCAGTCCACAGGGTATAGGGGTTAACACCGGGGAGCTGTTTTTT; CDR3: CASSPQGIGVNTGELFF; D: NA; V: TRBV6-6; J: TRBJ2-2; size: NA
DNA: TGTGCCACCAGTGAAACCGGGACAAGAACCTACGAGCAGTACTTC; CDR3: CATSETGTRTYEQYF; D: NA; V: TRBV24-1; J: TRBJ2-7; size: NA